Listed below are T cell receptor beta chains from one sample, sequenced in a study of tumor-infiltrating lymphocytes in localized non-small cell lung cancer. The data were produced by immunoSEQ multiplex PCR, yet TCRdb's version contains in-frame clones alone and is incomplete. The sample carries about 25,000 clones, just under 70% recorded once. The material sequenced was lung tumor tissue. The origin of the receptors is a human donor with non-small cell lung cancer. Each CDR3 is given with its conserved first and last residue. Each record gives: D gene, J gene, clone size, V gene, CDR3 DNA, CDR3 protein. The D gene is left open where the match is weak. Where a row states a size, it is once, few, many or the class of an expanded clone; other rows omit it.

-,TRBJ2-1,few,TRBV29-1,TGCAGCGTCGTCAATGTGAATGAGCAGTTCTTC,CSVVNVNEQFF
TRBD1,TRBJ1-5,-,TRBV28,TGTGCCAGCACCGATAGGACAGGCATTACCAATCAGCCCCAGCATTTT,CASTDRTGITNQPQHF
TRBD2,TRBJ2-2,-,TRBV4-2,TGTGCCAGCAGTCCCAGGAGGACTAGAGATGGGCTCTACACCGGGGAGCTGTTTTTT,CASSPRRTRDGLYTGELFF
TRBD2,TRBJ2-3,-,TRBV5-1,TGCGCCAGCAGCTTGGGGCTAGCGGGCGGGGATACGCAGTATTTT,CASSLGLAGGDTQYF
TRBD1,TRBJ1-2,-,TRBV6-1,TGTGCCAGCAGTTCCGAGGGACAGGGGTATGGCTACACCTTC,CASSSEGQGYGYTF
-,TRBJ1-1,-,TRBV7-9,TGTGCCAGCAGCTCCCCGGGACGGATGAACACTGAAGCTTTCTTT,CASSSPGRMNTEAFF
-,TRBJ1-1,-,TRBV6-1,TGTGCCAGCACCGACAGGACGAAGAACACTGAAGCTTTCTTT,CASTDRTKNTEAFF
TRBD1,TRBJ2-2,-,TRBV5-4,TGTGCCAGCAGCTCAACCCTTATAAAAGGACAGGACACTCACACCGGGGAGCTGTTTTTT,CASSSTLIKGQDTHTGELFF
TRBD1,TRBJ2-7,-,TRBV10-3,TGTGCCATCAGTGAAGGGGACAGGACGGTCGAGCAGTACTTC,CAISEGDRTVEQYF
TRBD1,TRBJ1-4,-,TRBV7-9,TGTGCCAGCAGCCCTTCGACAGGGGGCAACGAAAAACTGTTTTTT,CASSPSTGGNEKLFF
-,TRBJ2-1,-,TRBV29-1,TGCAGCGTTCCAAACCGTCAAAATGAGCAGTTCTTC,CSVPNRQNEQFF
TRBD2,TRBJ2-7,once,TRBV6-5,TGTGCCAGCAGTTCCTCTAGCGGCTTCTCCTACGAGCAGTACTTC,CASSSSSGFSYEQYF
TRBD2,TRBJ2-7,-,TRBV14,TGTGCCAGCAGCCGATCGGGGGGGGGCGGCGAGCAGTACTTC,CASSRSGGGGEQYF
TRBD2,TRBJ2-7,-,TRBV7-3,TGTGCCAGCAGCCCCGGGGTAGCGGGACTCTACGAGCAGTACTTC,CASSPGVAGLYEQYF
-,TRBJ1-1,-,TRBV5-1,TGCGCCTGTCGAGCCTTAGGGTCGAACACTGAAGCTTTCTTT,CACRALGSNTEAFF
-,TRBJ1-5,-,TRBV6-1,TGTGCCAGCAGTGAAGGAGGTCTTAGCAATCAGCCCCAGCATTTT,CASSEGGLSNQPQHF